The 8 T cell receptor beta chains in this list originate from one sample, sequenced in a study of early T cells in non-severe SARS-CoV-2 infection. TCRdb itself ran the 5' RACE reads through MiXCR, one entry per CDR3 protein. This table holds some 82,000 distinct CDR3 sequences, more than 5% found once. Material for sequencing was whole blood. Receptors originate from an adult who was a healthcare worker with PCR-confirmed SARS-CoV-2 infection or an uninfected control (not recorded which).

This clonotype was detected many times. The gene calls are TRBV6-6 and TRBJ2-7, with D tentatively TRBD1 (6 bases). Germline CDR1 reads MNHNY; CDR2 reads SVGAGI (reference sequence). Deletions cut 6 bases from V and 7 bases from J, with 13 bases between. CDR3 size: 12 residues. As DNA, the CDR3 is TGTGCCAGCAGAAGCAGGGGAAGGGAGCAGTACTTC. It encodes CASRSRGREQYF.

This clonotype was counted only a few times. The chain carries TRBV24-1 and TRBJ2-7; D is unresolved. Germline V CDR1 and CDR2: KGHDR, SFDVKD. V gave up 3 bases and J gave up 2 bases, with 7 bases separating them. The CDR3 is 13 residues long. The CDR3 spells CATSDTGTYEQYF. In nucleotides, the CDR3 is TGTGCCACCAGTGATACCGGAACCTACGAGCAGTACTTC.

This clonotype appeared many times. The genes are TRBV18 and TRBJ1-5; perhaps TRBD1 as D (5 bases). The V end lost 3 bases, the J end lost 3 bases, and 12 bases lay between the germline ends. CDR1 KGHSH and CDR2 LQKENI come from the germline V gene. This CDR3 is built from 15 residues. Here the CDR3 DNA reads TGTGCCAGCTCACCGGACCGGGACGCCAATCAGCCCCAGCATTTT. It codes for CASSPDRDANQPQHF.

At least ten counts were recorded for this clonotype. The rearrangement links TRBV11-2 to TRBJ2-1; D perhaps matches TRBD1 (6 bases). V was trimmed by 5 bases and J by 0 bases, leaving 11 bases between them. The CDR3 is 15 residues long. The germline gives CDR1 SGHAT, CDR2 FQNNGV. CDR3 nucleotides: TGTGCCAGCAGCCCGACAGGACCCTCCTACAATGAGCAGTTCTTC. It is translated as CASSPTGPSYNEQFF.

The V gene is TRBV3-1, the J gene TRBJ1-1; D is undetermined. Germline V gives CDR1 LGHDT, CDR2 YNNKEL (reference sequence). The CDR3 loop spans 15 amino acids. Trimming shortened V by 0 bases and J by 0 bases, and 8 bases separated the two germline ends. The CDR3 nucleotides are TGTGCCAGCAGCCAAGACGGCAGGATGAACACTGAAGCTTTCTTT. Its protein is CASSQDGRMNTEAFF.

The chain carries TRBV25-1 and TRBJ1-1; tentative D call: TRBD1 (5 bases). The CDR3 extends over 13 amino acids. Germline V gene data show CDR1 as MGHDK and CDR2 as SYGVNS. The ends were cut back, 2 bases at V and 12 bases at J, with 16 bases in the middle. This CDR3 reads CASSELGDPDSFF. CDR3 in DNA: TGTGCCAGCAGTGAACTAGGGGACCCTGACTCTTTCTTT.

This clonotype was seen repeatedly, ten times or more. This chain connects TRBV5-5 to TRBJ1-6; D is unclear. Trimming shortened V by 0 bases and J by 12 bases, and 10 bases separated the two germline ends. Germline V gene lookup returns CDR1 SGHKS and CDR2 YYEKEE (reference sequence). The CDR3 length is 13 residues. In DNA, the CDR3 is TGTGCCAGCAGCTTGGCGATCCCTGGACCCCTCCACTTT. Protein sequence: CASSLAIPGPLHF.

This clonotype showed up many times. The J gene is TRBJ2-1, the V gene TRBV7-2; D might be TRBD1 (6 bases). Germline assignment: CDR1 SGHTA and CDR2 FQGNSA. The CDR3 length is 15 residues. Between the trimmed V and J ends, which lost 1 base and 9 bases, there was a span of 16 bases. The DNA of the CDR3 is TGTGCCAGCAGCTTAGTACGGGACACTCTGGGTGAGCAGTTCTTC. Its protein product is CASSLVRDTLGEQFF.